This T cell receptor beta chain originates from a study of CD8+ T cells in alopecia areata. Study details: Donors of skin were C3H/HeJ mice aged about 6-12 months with spontaneous alopecia, and recipients were approximately 6-10-week-old female C3H/HeJ mice.

Study findings and constraints: Scalp repertoires also include resident alphabeta T cells from normal skin. Across lesional scalp, and particularly alopecia totalis/universalis, clonality surpassed that of normal scalp.

Combined cutaneous lymph node cells underwent sorting by CD4, CD8alpha, NKG2D, NKG2ACE and additional markers. This clone was counted a few times. Its target is unknown. Mouse names are used for the genes. The read stops 4 residues short of the end of the CDR3; the missing end is completed from the germline J gene. Extraction of RNA preceded its reverse transcription into cDNA, which served as the sequencing template. The data were produced by immunoSEQ multiplex PCR, yet TCRdb's version contains in-frame clones alone and is incomplete. Found here are approximately 300,000 clones, no singletons; the ten largest cover approximately 1.2%. J gave up 3 bases and V 6 bases, and 5 bases lay outside the gene matches. This CDR3 has 15 amino acids. Looked up from germline, CDR1 is FNHDT and CDR2 is SITEND (reference sequence).

Sequencing was performed on CD4+ T cells sorted from a lymph node. This receptor was identified in a C3H/HeJ mouse with alopecia areata. Mouse MHC haplotype: H2-k. The V and J genes are TRBV19 and TRBJ2-2; 10 bases line up with TRBD1. The CDR3 bases that were read are TGTGCCAGCACCCGGGACAGGGGAGACACCGGG. Its protein is CASTRDRGDTG. The CDR3 in full is CASTRDRGDTGQLYF.